What follows are 21 T cell receptor beta chains derived from one specimen sequenced in a study of technical replicates of blood from several donors. Some clones are missing from TCRdb's copy, which holds only in-frame ones; the method was immunoSEQ multiplex PCR. The sample contains 65,000 to 95,000 clones, just over 90% of which appear only once. Specimen: T cells isolated from PBMCs. These receptor sequences come from a human donor in good health.

V and J are TRBV7-8 and TRBJ2-6; TRBD2 agrees at 8 bases. The CDR3 loop spans 19 amino acids. Germline V lookup: CDR1 SGHVS, CDR2 FQNEAQ. V gave up 5 bases and J gave up 0 bases; unmatched junction bases: 12. CDR3 protein: CASSRGVAGTSSGANVLTF. CDR3 nucleotides: TGTGCCAGCAGCCGGGGAGTAGCGGGGACGAGCTCTGGGGCCAACGTCCTGACTTTC.

This sequence joins TRBV5-1 and TRBJ2-5, with 7 positions matching TRBD2. CDR1 is SGHRS and CDR2 is YFSETQ in the germline V gene. This CDR3 is built from 14 residues. Germline trimming cut 2 bases from V and 4 bases from J; bases unmatched to any gene: 5. The CDR3 reads CASSFKASGETQYF. The CDR3 DNA reads as TGCGCCAGCAGCTTTAAGGCTAGCGGAGAGACCCAGTACTTC.

The CDR3 DNA reads as TGCAGCGTTGAGTCCAGGGGCTATGGCTACACCTTC. It yields the protein CSVESRGYGYTF. V and J are TRBV29-1 and TRBJ1-2, with a tentative D call TRBD1 (6 bases). Germline loops: CDR1 SQVTM, CDR2 ANQGSEA. Trimming cost V 3 bases and J 4 bases, with 9 bases left between them. There are 12 residues in the CDR3.

The V and J genes are TRBV9 and TRBJ2-1; D possibly corresponds to TRBD2 (5 bases). V lost 4 bases and J 0 bases, leaving 11 bases between the germline ends. The CDR3 runs 15 residues. Germline V gives CDR1 SGDLS, CDR2 YYNGEE. In DNA form, the CDR3 reads TGTGCCAGCAGCTCCGGACTGAGCTCCTACAATGAGCAGTTCTTC. Translation: CASSSGLSSYNEQFF.

In this sample, this clone turned up once. J is TRBJ1-6 and V is TRBV5-4; no clear D. In germline, CDR1 is SGHNT, CDR2 YYREEE (reference sequence). Trimming pared 0 bases from V and 9 bases from J, leaving 10 bases between. The CDR3 totals 14 residues. CDR3 protein: CASSLAKGLSPLHF. The CDR3 bases are TGTGCCAGCAGCTTGGCAAAAGGACTTTCACCCCTCCACTTT.

This chain connects TRBV7-9 to TRBJ2-7; D is uncertain. Germline CDR1 and CDR2: SEHNR and FQNEAQ (reference sequence). The CDR3 has 12 residues. With 5 bases removed from V and 4 bases from J, the gap between germline ends came to 9 bases. The DNA for the CDR3 is TGTGCCAGCAGCGTAGAGAGGTACGAGCAGTACTTC. Translated, it gives CASSVERYEQYF.

The V gene is TRBV11-2, the J gene TRBJ2-1; 10 nucleotides agree with TRBD2. CDR3 length equals 15 residues. Germline V gene lookup returns CDR1 SGHAT and CDR2 FQNNGV. After removal of 6 bases from V and 6 bases from J, the junction contained 8 bases not matched to a gene. The CDR3 protein is CASSLGLAVFNEQFF. In nucleotides, the CDR3 is TGTGCCAGCAGTCTTGGACTAGCGGTCTTCAATGAGCAGTTCTTC.

The chain links TRBV7-9 to TRBJ2-3; D is possibly TRBD2 (6 bases). V lost 1 base to trimming and J lost 0 bases, with 11 bases between them. Germline V gene lookup returns CDR1 SEHNR and CDR2 FQNEAQ (reference sequence). CDR3 length: 16 amino acids. The CDR3 here is CASSLEGAGSTDTQYF. The CDR3 DNA reads TGTGCCAGCAGCTTAGAGGGCGCGGGGAGCACAGATACGCAGTATTTT.

The chain links TRBV4-1 to TRBJ1-5, with D maybe TRBD1 (6 bases). V lost 5 bases and J 7 bases, leaving 12 bases between the germline ends. This CDR3 spans 13 amino acids. The germline CDR1 and CDR2 sequences are MGHRA and YSYEKL. Here the CDR3 reads CASSSRGEQPQHF. Written as DNA, the CDR3 is TGCGCCAGCAGCAGCAGGGGAGAGCAGCCCCAGCATTTT.

The chain combines TRBV5-6 with TRBJ2-7, with TRBD2 identical over 9 bases. V lost 4 bases and J lost 7; bases outside the gene matches: 12. Germline lookup yields CDR1 SGHDT and CDR2 YYEEEE. The CDR3 length is 15 residues. In DNA form, the CDR3 reads TGTGCCAGCAGCGCCGGCGGGGGGGGCGCGGGGGAGCAGTACTTC. Amino acid sequence: CASSAGGGGAGEQYF.

V usage is TRBV6-5 and J usage is TRBJ1-2; D is undetermined. Trimming took 0 bases from V and 4 from J, leaving 9 bases between them. CDR1 and CDR2 (germline): MNHEY, SVGAGI. The CDR3 covers 14 residues. As DNA, the CDR3 is TGTGCCAGCAGTTACTCCCGACTAGGCTATGGCTACACCTTC. Translated, it gives CASSYSRLGYGYTF.

The rearrangement uses TRBV19 and TRBJ2-7; 7 bases match TRBD2. Germline values: CDR1 LNHDA, CDR2 SQIVND (reference sequence). This CDR3 contains 16 residues. Trimming cost V 5 bases and J 3 bases; bases outside gene matches: 13. The CDR3 protein is CASSGNGGEWVYEQYF. In DNA, the CDR3 is TGTGCCAGTAGTGGCAATGGGGGGGAATGGGTCTACGAGCAGTACTTC.

This chain joins TRBV15 and TRBJ2-3; a weak D match, TRBD2 (7 bases). The germline V gene has CDR1 LNHNV and CDR2 YYDKDF (reference sequence). V lost 3 bases and J 8 bases, leaving 12 bases between the germline ends. The CDR3 spans 13 residues. Written as DNA, the CDR3 is TGTGCCACCAGCAGCCGGGGAGGGGGTACGCAGTATTTT. As protein: CATSSRGGGTQYF.

The chain is built from TRBV28 and TRBJ2-1, with 10 bases identical to TRBD2. There are 14 residues in the CDR3. Germline CDR1 MDHEN, CDR2 SYDVKM. With 6 bases clipped from V and 4 bases from J, the junction kept 3 bases outside the gene matches. CDR3 region: CASREAGGYNEQFF. The DNA for the CDR3 is TGTGCCAGCAGAGAAGCGGGAGGGTACAATGAGCAGTTCTTC.

The chain couples TRBV20-1 to TRBJ2-5; 8 nucleotides match TRBD2. Trimming cost V 6 bases and J 9 bases; bases outside gene matches: 6. CDR1 DFQATT and CDR2 SNEGSKA come from the germline V gene (reference sequence). The CDR3 covers 11 residues. DNA of the CDR3: TGCAGTGCATGGACTAGCAGGTCCCAGTACTTC. Residues: CSAWTSRSQYF.

This clone occurred once. The chain joins TRBV7-6 to TRBJ2-5; 12 bases align to TRBD2. Germline V gene data show CDR1 as SGHVS and CDR2 as FNYEAQ. The CDR3 covers 16 residues. J gave up 4 bases and V 2 bases, and 5 bases lay outside the gene matches. In nucleotides, the CDR3 is TGTGCCAGCAGCTTACTAGCGGGAGGGCTCGGAGAGACCCAGTACTTC. This gives the protein CASSLLAGGLGETQYF.

The chain couples TRBV28 to TRBJ1-1; 7 bases fit TRBD1. This CDR3 contains 16 residues. V lost 5 bases to trimming and J lost 1 base; unmatched junction nucleotides: 10. Germline V lookup: CDR1 MDHEN, CDR2 SYDVKM. The CDR3 loop is CASSIDRASANTEAFF. For the CDR3, the DNA is TGTGCCAGCAGTATAGACAGGGCATCGGCGAACACTGAAGCTTTCTTT.

The chain carries TRBV5-4 and TRBJ1-1; TRBD1 aligns across 7 bases. Germline V gene sequence: CDR1 SGHNT, CDR2 YYREEE (reference sequence). Trimming cost V 0 bases and J 3 bases; bases outside gene matches: 5. The CDR3 is made up of 15 amino acids. CDR3 loop: CASSLDRGTYTEAFF. The DNA for the CDR3 is TGTGCCAGCAGCTTGGACAGGGGTACTTACACTGAAGCTTTCTTT.

This sequence joins TRBV10-3 and TRBJ2-7; D perhaps matches TRBD1 (6 bases). Germline V CDR1 and CDR2: ENHRY, SYGVKD. V lost 2 bases, J lost 2 bases, and 16 bases lay in between. The CDR3 consists of 16 residues. Here the CDR3 reads CAISEKDSRSPYEQYF. CDR3 DNA: TGTGCCATCAGTGAGAAGGACAGTAGATCCCCCTACGAGCAGTACTTC.

The V and J genes are TRBV27 and TRBJ1-2; D might be TRBD1 (6 bases). V gave up 5 bases and J gave up 4 bases, with 14 bases separating them. Germline values: CDR1 MNHEY, CDR2 SMNVEV (reference sequence). There are 14 residues in the CDR3. CDR3 region: CASSPLTGSYGYTF. In nucleotides, the CDR3 is TGTGCCAGCAGTCCCTTGACAGGCTCCTATGGCTACACCTTC.

The CDR3 loop reads CASSEQRNRVLSGYTF. The CDR3 DNA sequence: TGTGCCAGCAGTGAACAGAGAAACAGGGTTTTATCTGGCTACACCTTC. V is TRBV6-1 and J is TRBJ1-2, with TRBD1 as a possible D gene (6 bases). The CDR3 totals 16 residues. Looked up from germline, CDR1 is MNHNS and CDR2 is SASEGT. V was cut by 2 bases and J by 7 bases, with 20 bases left in between.